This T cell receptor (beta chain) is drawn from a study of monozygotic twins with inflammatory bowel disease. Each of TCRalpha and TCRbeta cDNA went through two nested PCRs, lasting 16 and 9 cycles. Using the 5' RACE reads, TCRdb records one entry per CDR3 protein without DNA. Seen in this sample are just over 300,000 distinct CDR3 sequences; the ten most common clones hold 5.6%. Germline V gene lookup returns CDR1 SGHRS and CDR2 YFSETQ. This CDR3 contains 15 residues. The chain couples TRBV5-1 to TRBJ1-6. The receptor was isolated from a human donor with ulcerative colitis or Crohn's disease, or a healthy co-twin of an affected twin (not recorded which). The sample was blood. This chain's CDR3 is CASSLGLGNNSPLHF.